The text below deals with one T cell receptor (beta chain). Here immunoSEQ multiplex PCR was the method, and the copy in TCRdb shows in-frame clones only, minus some. The repertoire has some 300,000 clones, around 87% of them found once; the top ten carry over 1%. CDR1 MNHEY and CDR2 SVGAGI come from the germline V gene. CDR3 length: 15 residues. Trimming removed 2 bases from V and 0 bases from J, with 7 bases in between. The data originate from a study of blood T cell repertoires in COVID-19. Study-level information: The United States, Italy and Spain supplied acute and convalescent COVID-19 samples. The cDNA or gDNA used as material had been derived from T cells, B-cell-depleted T cells, or PBMCs.

This TCR derives from a man between 65 and 79 years old with acute or convalescent COVID-19. What was sequenced was peripheral blood. The chain combines TRBV6-5 with TRBJ2-2; weak D call: TRBD1 (6 bases). Here the CDR3 DNA reads TGTGCCAGCAGTTACGGGACAACGAACACCGGGGAGCTGTTTTTT. It yields the protein CASSYGTTNTGELFF.